Listed here are 12 T cell receptor beta chains from one sample, sequenced in a study of identical twins. TCRdb redid the calling of the 5' RACE reads with MiXCR, one entry per CDR3 protein. Here the sample spans 500,000 to 650,000 distinct CDR3 sequences, around 7.4% being singletons. These data are also associated with another study on yellow fever vaccine responses in identical twins.

The sample consisted of PBMCs. All receptors derive from a young woman in good health.

This chain connects TRBV20-1 to TRBJ2-2; D ambiguous. Trimming took off 4 bases at V and 7 bases at J, with 16 bases between the two ends. Germline V gene lookup returns CDR1 DFQATT and CDR2 SNEGSKA (reference sequence). The length of the CDR3 is 14 residues. The CDR3 DNA reads TGCAGTGCTACAAGGAAGAGTTCGGGCGGGGAGCTGTTTTTT. Translation gives CSATRKSSGGELFF.

This clonotype was seen repeatedly, ten times or more. The gene calls are TRBV5-1 and TRBJ2-7; 11 bases align to TRBD2. Germline trimming cut 4 bases from V and 5 bases from J; bases unmatched to any gene: 11. The CDR3 totals 16 residues. CDR1 and CDR2 from the germline V gene are SGHRS and YFSETQ. CDR3 DNA: TGCGCCAGCAGCGTCTCCACTAGCGGGAGTGGCCACGAGCAGTACTTC. Translated: CASSVSTSGSGHEQYF.

Ten or more counts support this clonotype. The chain joins TRBV5-1 to TRBJ1-2, with no clear D. The CDR3 runs 15 residues. The V gene lost 1 base and the J gene lost 0 bases, with 10 bases spanning the gap. From germline, CDR1 is SGHRS and CDR2 YFSETQ. In DNA, the CDR3 is TGCGCCAGCAGCTTGACGGACGCAGCTAACTATGGCTACACCTTC. Protein sequence: CASSLTDAANYGYTF.

The J gene is TRBJ2-7, the V gene TRBV20-1; possibly TRBD1 for D (6 bases). CDR1 and CDR2 (germline): DFQATT, SNEGSKA (reference sequence). Trimming took 0 bases from V and 2 from J, leaving 11 bases between them. The CDR3 contains 14 residues. CDR3 nucleotide sequence: TGCAGTGCTAGAGAACAGGGTACGGCCTACGAGCAGTACTTC. Translating gives CSAREQGTAYEQYF.

The chain combines TRBV29-1 with TRBJ1-2; the D is unclear. Trimming pared 3 bases from V and 8 bases from J, leaving 7 bases between. CDR1 SQVTM and CDR2 ANQGSEA come from the germline V gene. This CDR3 has 10 amino acids. The CDR3 protein is CSVEADGYTF. The CDR3 nucleotides read TGCAGCGTTGAGGCGGACGGCTACACCTTC. The full variable domain, in which reference TRBV29-1 and TRBJ1-2 provide the parts outside the CDR3, is SAVISQKPSRDICQRGTSLTIQCQVDSQVTMMFWYRQQPGQSLTLIATANQGSEATYESGFVIDKFPISRPNLTFSTLTVSNMSPEDSSIYLCSVEADGYTFGSGTRLTVV.

In this sample, this clonotype turned up many times. The V call is TRBV12-3 or TRBV12-4, the J call TRBJ1-4; D not certain. This CDR3 comprises 11 residues. The V end was cut by 6 bases, the J end by 8 bases, with 7 bases between. Written as DNA, the CDR3 is TGTGCCAGCAGCCGAGCGGAAAAACTGTTTTTT. Amino acids: CASSRAEKLFF.

This clonotype has ten or more counts. V is TRBV12-3 or TRBV12-4 and J is TRBJ2-3; D remains unclear. CDR3 size: 15 residues. The V gene lost 5 bases and the J gene lost 2 bases, with 14 bases spanning the gap. CDR3 DNA sequence: TGTGCCAGCAGTCCAGACCCTTTCTACACAGATACGCAGTATTTT. Protein product: CASSPDPFYTDTQYF.

Details on this clonotype: This may come from a read error, since a much larger clone is one base off. The rearrangement links TRBV3-1 to TRBJ2-1; TRBD2 might be the D (6 bases). Trimming stripped 3 bases from V and 6 bases from J, with 18 bases between. CDR1 is LGHDT, CDR2 YNNKEL, per germline (reference sequence). This CDR3 contains 16 residues. CDR3 sequence (DNA): TGTGCCAGCAGCCAGGGAGGCGTGTTGTGTATCAATGAGCAGTTCTTC. This codes for CASSQGGVLCINEQFF.

This clonotype was recorded many times. The V and J genes are TRBV5-1 and TRBJ2-7; D gene ambiguous. CDR1 is SGHRS and CDR2 is YFSETQ in the germline V gene. The CDR3 extends over 14 amino acids. V lost 0 bases and J 1 base, leaving 8 bases between the germline ends. The CDR3 region has the DNA TGCGCCAGCAGCTTGGTCTCAGGATCCTACGAGCAGTACTTC. Translated: CASSLVSGSYEQYF.

J is TRBJ2-3 and V is TRBV24-1, with 10 bases matching TRBD2. In germline, CDR1 is KGHDR, CDR2 SFDVKD. The V and J ends lost 5 bases and 9 bases, in that order; junction bases with no gene match: 13. This CDR3 is 16 amino acids long. The CDR3 bases are TGTGCCACCAGTGTTGGGACTAGCGAGACTCGCATGACGCAGTATTTT. This encodes CATSVGTSETRMTQYF.

This sequence joins TRBV29-1 and TRBJ1-2, with D uncertain. The CDR3 sequence is 12 residues long. V was clipped by 0 bases and J by 8 bases, with 10 bases between them. Germline CDR1 is SQVTM and CDR2 is ANQGSEA. CDR3 loop: CSVEDRGGGYTF. Written as DNA, the CDR3 is TGCAGCGTTGAAGATCGGGGAGGGGGCTACACCTTC.

The chain links TRBV5-1 to TRBJ1-5; D is uncertain. CDR3 length equals 16 residues. V was clipped by 0 bases and J by 5 bases, with 15 bases between them. Germline V gene lookup returns CDR1 SGHRS and CDR2 YFSETQ. The CDR3 DNA follows: TGCGCCAGCAGCTTGGAGCCGGGCAGGAGCTATCAGCCCCAGCATTTT. This codes for CASSLEPGRSYQPQHF.